A single sample gave rise to the 8 T cell receptor beta chains below, sequenced in a study of OX40 agonist ivuxolimab in advanced cancers. The table came from immunoSEQ multiplex PCR; TCRdb's copy has only in-frame clones and leaves some out. The profile shows just under 60,000 clones, about 89% of them singletons. Here the sequenced sample was CD4+ or CD8+ T cells sorted from blood, taken in a trial of the OX40 agonist ivuxolimab. The receptors stem from an adult with an advanced solid tumor such as melanoma, head and neck, liver or kidney cancer.

The chain combines TRBV11-2 with TRBJ2-1; D ambiguous. This CDR3 is built from 15 residues. Trimming stripped 1 base from V and 9 bases from J, with 16 bases between. Germline values: CDR1 SGHAT, CDR2 FQNNGV. CDR3 DNA sequence: TGTGCCAGCAGCTTAGTGGTAAAGCCGAGAGGTGAGCAGTTCTTC. Translation gives CASSLVVKPRGEQFF.

This chain links TRBV6-5 with TRBJ1-1; weak D call: TRBD1 (6 bases). Germline CDR1 MNHEY, CDR2 SVGAGI. The CDR3 is made up of 14 amino acids. Trimming pared 7 bases from V and 4 bases from J, leaving 16 bases between. This CDR3 is CASTLGGRGTEAFF. The CDR3 bases are TGTGCCAGCACCTTGGGGGGCCGGGGCACTGAAGCTTTCTTT.

For this clone: Additional DNA sequences in this sample encode the identical CDR3. In DNA, the CDR3 is TGTGCCAGCAGTTTGACCCCAACTTACGAGCAGTACTTC. Protein product: CASSLTPTYEQYF. The chain combines TRBV27 with TRBJ2-7, with unresolved D. The V gene's germline CDR1 is MNHEY and CDR2 SMNVEV (reference sequence). Deletions cut 3 bases from V and 4 bases from J, with 10 bases between. The length of the CDR3 is 13 residues.

This rearrangement joins TRBV20-1 to TRBJ2-1; no clear D gene. This CDR3 is 11 amino acids long. The V end was cut by 6 bases, the J end by 9 bases, with 12 bases between. Germline assignment: CDR1 DFQATT and CDR2 SNEGSKA (reference sequence). The CDR3 DNA reads TGCAGTGCGCCCCTCCGCTTTGAGCAGTTCTTC. Its translation is CSAPLRFEQFF.

The chain joins TRBV15 to TRBJ2-4, with 14 bases that match TRBD2. V was clipped by 2 bases and J by 1 base; unmatched bases: 13. This CDR3 contains 21 residues. Germline loops: CDR1 LNHNV, CDR2 YYDKDF (reference sequence). The CDR3 DNA reads TGTGCCACCAGCAGACTGGCCGCCGTGGGACTAGCGGGAGTTGCCAAAAACATTCAGTACTTC. Translated, it gives CATSRLAAVGLAGVAKNIQYF.

The chain has TRBV28 and TRBJ1-2; the D is unclear. V was pared by 2 bases and J by 0 bases, with 19 bases between. The CDR3 loop spans 18 amino acids. Germline-derived CDR1 and CDR2 are MDHEN and SYDVKM. CDR3 sequence: CASSLKAGSHWTNYGYTF. CDR3 bases: TGTGCCAGCAGTTTAAAGGCAGGATCCCACTGGACTAACTATGGCTACACCTTC.

The gene calls are TRBV11-2 and TRBJ2-7; 7 bases fit TRBD2. J lost 1 base, V lost 0 bases, and 9 bases had no gene match. Germline assignment: CDR1 SGHAT and CDR2 FQNNGV. This CDR3 region has 17 residues. This CDR3 reads CASSLDFRAGVSYEQYF. CDR3 DNA: TGTGCCAGCAGCTTAGATTTCCGGGCGGGAGTATCCTACGAGCAGTACTTC. The whole variable domain, filled in from reference TRBV11-2 and TRBJ2-7, reads EAGVAQSPRYKIIEKRQSVAFWCNPISGHATLYWYQQILGQGPKLLIQFQNNGVVDDSQLPKDRFSAERLKGVDSTLKIQPAKLEDSAVYLCASSLDFRAGVSYEQYFGPGTRLTVT.

The chain couples TRBV11-2 to TRBJ1-3; 7 bases are shared with TRBD1. The V gene's germline CDR1 is SGHAT and CDR2 FQNNGV. Trimming at V came to 1 base and at J to 0 bases, leaving 12 bases not matched to a gene. The CDR3 has 19 residues. The CDR3 nucleotides are TGTGCCAGCAGCTTAGTGGTAGGGGGCGCCGGGGGCTCTGGAAACACCATATATTTT. It is translated as CASSLVVGGAGGSGNTIYF.